This TCR beta chain is drawn from a study of blood T cell repertoires in COVID-19. The length of the CDR3 is 15 residues. Germline V gene sequence: CDR1 ENHRY, CDR2 SYGVKD. V trimming: 5 bases; J trimming: 2 bases; junction bases outside the gene matches: 3. Original processing notes: Reference gene primer amplification gave estimated nucleated cell counts. Generated by immunoSEQ multiplex PCR, the TCRdb table keeps only in-frame clones and is missing some. The V and J calls and the clone size are those of that table, but D and trimming were determined from the DNA. The data show 250,000 or so clones, with about 88% seen just once and around 6.3% held by the top ten.

Sequencing was done on a sample of PBMCs or T cells enriched from blood (not recorded which). This TCR was sampled from a woman in her forties or fifties who had been exposed to COVID-19. V usage is TRBV10-3 and J usage is TRBJ2-5; 12 positions match TRBD2. CDR3 residues: CAISSGLAGQETQYF. CDR3 DNA: TGTGCCATCAGTTCCGGACTAGCGGGACAAGAGACCCAGTACTTC.